The source of this TCR beta chain is a study of blood T cell repertoires in COVID-19. Study-level background: Sites in the United States, Italy and Spain provided acute and convalescent COVID-19 samples. T cells, B-cell-depleted T cells, or PBMCs supplied cDNA or gDNA.

Authors' analysis steps: Cell counts per sample came from amplifying reference gene primers. Some clones are missing from TCRdb's copy, which holds only in-frame ones; the method was immunoSEQ multiplex PCR. The V and J calls and clone size are taken from that table; D and trimming were inferred from the DNA. The sample lists about 62,000 clones; over 75% were seen once. Enrolment of Seattle patients took place during active infection, and they were followed longitudinally. The count of this clone is one. The V end was cut by 6 bases, the J end by 4 bases, with 15 bases between. CDR3 size: 14 residues. The germline V gene has CDR1 SEHNR and CDR2 FQNEAQ (reference sequence).

The receptor was isolated from a woman in her fifties or sixties with COVID-19, enrolled during active disease. Sequenced material: peripheral blood. The chain combines TRBV7-9 with TRBJ2-5; D perhaps matches TRBD2 (6 bases). The CDR3 nucleotides read TGTGCCAGCAGGGACATTGGAGGGGTAGAGACCCAGTACTTC. Its protein product is CASRDIGGVETQYF.